This is a list of T cell receptor beta chains from one sample in a study of cytomegalovirus exposure and HLA in healthy donors. This table comes from immunoSEQ multiplex PCR, and its TCRdb copy is limited to in-frame clones, with some not included. This sample yields over 130,000 clones, of which around 86% are seen a single time; just under 9% belongs to the top ten. What was sequenced was PBMCs. The receptors here all came from a man aged 18 to 29 in good health and CMV-seropositive. The CDR3 runs from the conserved cysteine through the conserved F or W. The order of the fields is clone size, J gene, D gene, V gene, CDR3 protein, CDR3 DNA. The D gene is left open where the match is weak. Clone size is shown for a subset of rows, as once, few, many or a class of expanded clone.

abundance: -
j_gene: TRBJ2-1
d_gene: TRBD2
v_gene: TRBV5-1
CDR3aa: CASSLAGDSGRPSEQFF
CDR3nt: TGCGCCAGCAGCTTGGCCGGGGATAGCGGGAGACCAAGTGAGCAGTTCTTC

abundance: -
j_gene: TRBJ2-2
d_gene: TRBD1
v_gene: TRBV30
CDR3aa: CAWSARWGQGKFATGELFF
CDR3nt: TGTGCCTGGAGTGCGCGGTGGGGACAGGGTAAATTTGCTACCGGGGAGCTGTTTTTT

abundance: few
j_gene: TRBJ2-1
d_gene: TRBD2
v_gene: TRBV5-4
CDR3aa: CASSAGLEQTTDEQFF
CDR3nt: TGTGCCAGCAGTGCGGGACTAGAACAAACTACCGATGAGCAGTTCTTC

abundance: -
j_gene: TRBJ2-3
d_gene: TRBD2
v_gene: TRBV5-1
CDR3aa: CASSSLAGGSGDTQYF
CDR3nt: TGCGCCAGCAGCTCTCTAGCGGGGGGCTCGGGAGATACGCAGTATTTT

abundance: -
j_gene: TRBJ2-1
d_gene: -
v_gene: TRBV6-1
CDR3aa: CASSEATWVVSNNEQFF
CDR3nt: TGTGCCAGCAGTGAAGCGACTTGGGTAGTCTCGAACAATGAGCAGTTCTTC

abundance: -
j_gene: TRBJ1-5
d_gene: TRBD1
v_gene: TRBV6-1
CDR3aa: CASSSVGQVNQPQHF
CDR3nt: TGTGCCAGCAGTTCGGTGGGACAGGTCAATCAGCCCCAGCATTTT

abundance: -
j_gene: TRBJ2-7
d_gene: TRBD2
v_gene: TRBV7-8
CDR3aa: CASSSGLAGSPHAYEQYF
CDR3nt: TGTGCCAGCAGCTCGGGACTAGCGGGATCCCCCCACGCCTACGAGCAGTACTTC

abundance: -
j_gene: TRBJ1-5
d_gene: TRBD1
v_gene: TRBV7-8
CDR3aa: CASSLGRPGGYSNQPQHF
CDR3nt: TGTGCCAGCAGCTTAGGGAGGCCAGGGGGCTATAGCAATCAGCCCCAGCATTTT

abundance: -
j_gene: TRBJ2-1
d_gene: -
v_gene: TRBV5-1
CDR3aa: CASSTKGTGFEEQFF
CDR3nt: TGCGCCAGCAGCACGAAGGGGACTGGCTTTGAAGAGCAGTTCTTC

abundance: once
j_gene: TRBJ2-5
d_gene: TRBD2
v_gene: TRBV7-2
CDR3aa: CASSLRTSGSRETQYF
CDR3nt: TGTGCCAGCAGCTTGCGGACTAGCGGGAGTAGAGAGACCCAGTACTTC

abundance: -
j_gene: TRBJ1-2
d_gene: TRBD1
v_gene: TRBV2
CDR3aa: CASSDTGGSGGYTF
CDR3nt: TGTGCCAGCAGTGATACAGGGGGCTCGGGTGGCTACACCTTC

abundance: -
j_gene: TRBJ1-2
d_gene: TRBD1
v_gene: TRBV6-5
CDR3aa: CASSYSKGARGYGYTF
CDR3nt: TGTGCCAGCAGTTACTCGAAGGGGGCCCGCGGCTATGGCTACACCTTC

abundance: -
j_gene: TRBJ1-1
d_gene: -
v_gene: TRBV27
CDR3aa: CASSYLGRGTEAFF
CDR3nt: TGTGCCAGCAGTTATCTAGGCCGGGGGACTGAAGCTTTCTTT

abundance: -
j_gene: TRBJ2-2
d_gene: -
v_gene: TRBV2
CDR3aa: CASSEVRTDTGELFF
CDR3nt: TGTGCCAGCAGTGAAGTAAGGACAGACACCGGGGAGCTGTTTTTT

abundance: -
j_gene: TRBJ2-5
d_gene: TRBD2
v_gene: TRBV7-6
CDR3aa: CASSLAGTTKYF
CDR3nt: TGTGCCAGCAGCTTAGCGGGGACTACAAAGTACTTC

abundance: -
j_gene: TRBJ1-1
d_gene: -
v_gene: TRBV7-9
CDR3aa: CASSQSLRENTEAFF
CDR3nt: TGTGCCAGCAGCCAGAGCCTCCGGGAGAACACTGAAGCTTTCTTT

abundance: -
j_gene: TRBJ2-4
d_gene: TRBD1
v_gene: TRBV18
CDR3aa: CASSPKGTGNVRGKNIQYF
CDR3nt: TGTGCCAGCTCACCAAAGGGGACAGGGAACGTTCGGGGCAAAAACATTCAGTACTTC

abundance: -
j_gene: TRBJ2-3
d_gene: -
v_gene: TRBV27
CDR3aa: CASKFAYTDTQYF
CDR3nt: TGTGCCAGCAAATTCGCCTACACAGATACGCAGTATTTT

abundance: -
j_gene: TRBJ2-5
d_gene: -
v_gene: TRBV2
CDR3aa: CASLRGGGLLETQYF
CDR3nt: TGTGCCAGCCTCAGAGGGGGGGGCCTGCTAGAGACCCAGTACTTC

abundance: -
j_gene: TRBJ2-2
d_gene: TRBD1
v_gene: TRBV27
CDR3aa: CASRRTGNTGELFF
CDR3nt: TGTGCCAGCAGACGGACAGGGAACACCGGGGAGCTGTTTTTT

abundance: -
j_gene: TRBJ1-4
d_gene: TRBD1
v_gene: TRBV9
CDR3aa: CASSPTPGQDNEKLFF
CDR3nt: TGTGCCAGCAGCCCAACCCCCGGACAGGATAATGAAAAACTGTTTTTT

abundance: -
j_gene: TRBJ1-3
d_gene: -
v_gene: TRBV6-1
CDR3aa: CASSESAGWYTIYF
CDR3nt: TGTGCCAGCAGTGAATCGGCAGGGTGGTACACCATATATTTT

abundance: -
j_gene: TRBJ1-1
d_gene: -
v_gene: TRBV7-8
CDR3aa: CASSPPGGGDTEAFF
CDR3nt: TGTGCCAGCAGCCCTCCTGGGGGAGGGGATACTGAAGCTTTCTTT

abundance: -
j_gene: TRBJ1-2
d_gene: TRBD1
v_gene: TRBV30
CDR3aa: CAWRDRGSYGYTF
CDR3nt: TGTGCCTGGAGGGACAGGGGAAGCTATGGCTACACCTTC

abundance: -
j_gene: TRBJ2-3
d_gene: TRBD2
v_gene: TRBV6-1
CDR3aa: CASVSGLSPDTQYF
CDR3nt: TGTGCCAGCGTTAGCGGGTTGTCCCCAGATACGCAGTATTTT

abundance: -
j_gene: TRBJ2-1
d_gene: -
v_gene: TRBV11-3
CDR3aa: CASSQTGYNEQFF
CDR3nt: TGTGCCAGCAGTCAAACGGGTTACAATGAGCAGTTCTTC

abundance: -
j_gene: TRBJ2-4
d_gene: -
v_gene: TRBV19
CDR3aa: CASSAGSARYF
CDR3nt: TGTGCCAGTAGTGCGGGGTCTGCTCGGTACTTC

abundance: -
j_gene: TRBJ2-3
d_gene: TRBD2
v_gene: TRBV7-8
CDR3aa: CASSYTWAGGVSTDTQYF
CDR3nt: TGTGCCAGCAGCTACACGTGGGCGGGGGGGGTAAGCACAGATACGCAGTATTTT

abundance: -
j_gene: TRBJ1-5
d_gene: -
v_gene: TRBV7-2
CDR3aa: CASSLGGSTGNQPQHF
CDR3nt: TGTGCCAGCAGCTTAGGTGGGTCGACAGGCAATCAGCCCCAGCATTTT

abundance: -
j_gene: TRBJ2-2
d_gene: -
v_gene: TRBV5-6
CDR3aa: CASSLGQYTGELFF
CDR3nt: TGTGCCAGCAGCTTGGGACAGTACACCGGGGAGCTGTTTTTT

abundance: -
j_gene: TRBJ1-2
d_gene: -
v_gene: TRBV27
CDR3aa: CASSFGAGYGYTF
CDR3nt: TGTGCCAGCAGTTTTGGGGCTGGCTATGGCTACACCTTC

abundance: -
j_gene: TRBJ2-1
d_gene: TRBD1
v_gene: TRBV14
CDR3aa: CASSQGQGNEQFF
CDR3nt: TGTGCCAGCAGCCAAGGACAGGGAAATGAGCAGTTCTTC

abundance: -
j_gene: TRBJ2-7
d_gene: -
v_gene: TRBV18
CDR3aa: CASSPTGTTYEQYF
CDR3nt: TGTGCCAGCTCACCGACCGGGACAACCTACGAGCAGTACTTC

abundance: -
j_gene: TRBJ2-3
d_gene: -
v_gene: TRBV13
CDR3aa: CASSLAADSQYF
CDR3nt: TGTGCCAGCAGCCTTGCAGCGGACTCGCAGTATTTT

abundance: -
j_gene: TRBJ1-4
d_gene: -
v_gene: TRBV7-7
CDR3aa: CASSFGLGEKLFF
CDR3nt: TGTGCTAGCAGCTTCGGACTGGGTGAAAAACTGTTTTTT

abundance: once
j_gene: TRBJ2-7
d_gene: -
v_gene: TRBV15
CDR3aa: CATSRGVGGLSYEQYF
CDR3nt: TGTGCCACCAGCAGAGGGGTAGGCGGTCTCTCCTACGAGCAGTACTTC

abundance: few
j_gene: TRBJ1-2
d_gene: -
v_gene: TRBV30
CDR3aa: CAWSVGGMSGYTF
CDR3nt: TGTGCCTGGAGTGTAGGGGGAATGAGTGGCTACACCTTC